The T cell receptor (beta chain) under discussion was sequenced for a study of T cell responses to AZD1222 COVID-19 vaccine. Study results and limitations: Researchers report vaccine-associated CD4 TCRs spanning spike, with dominance at 160-218 and 743-854. Donors skewed white British and female; clonal diversity was possibly underestimated.

This CDR3 has 16 residues. Trimming pared 0 bases from V and 7 bases from J, leaving 18 bases between. Germline V gene lookup returns CDR1 MGHRA and CDR2 YSYEKL. Note on this clone: Its target is unknown.

Produced via immunoSEQ multiplex PCR; TCRdb's table is partial and in-frame only. The sample shows approximately 90,000 clones, 85% to 90% of them seen only once. The sample was peripheral blood, taken on day 0 of AZD1222 vaccination. V is TRBV4-1 and J is TRBJ1-1, with no clear D. The source is an adult in good health. CDR3 nucleotides: TGCGCCAGCAGCCAAGATAGGGCGGACCCCCGAGTTGAAGCTTTCTTT. Encoded protein: CASSQDRADPRVEAFF.